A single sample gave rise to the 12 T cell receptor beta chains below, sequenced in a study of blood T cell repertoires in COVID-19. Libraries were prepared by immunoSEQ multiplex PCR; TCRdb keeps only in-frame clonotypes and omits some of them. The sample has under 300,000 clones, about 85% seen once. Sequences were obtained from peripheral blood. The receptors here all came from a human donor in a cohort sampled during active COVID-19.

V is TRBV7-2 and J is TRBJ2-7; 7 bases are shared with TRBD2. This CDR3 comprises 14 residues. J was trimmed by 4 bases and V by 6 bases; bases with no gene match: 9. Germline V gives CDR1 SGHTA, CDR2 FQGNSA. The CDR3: CASSGGRVPYEQYF. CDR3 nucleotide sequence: TGTGCCAGCAGTGGCGGGAGAGTCCCTTACGAGCAGTACTTC.

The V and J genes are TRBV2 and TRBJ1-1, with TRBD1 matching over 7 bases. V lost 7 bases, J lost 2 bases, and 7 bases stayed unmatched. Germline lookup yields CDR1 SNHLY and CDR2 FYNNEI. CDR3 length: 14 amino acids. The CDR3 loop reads CASILTGSNTEAFF. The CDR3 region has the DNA TGTGCCAGCATTCTGACAGGGTCCAACACTGAAGCTTTCTTT.

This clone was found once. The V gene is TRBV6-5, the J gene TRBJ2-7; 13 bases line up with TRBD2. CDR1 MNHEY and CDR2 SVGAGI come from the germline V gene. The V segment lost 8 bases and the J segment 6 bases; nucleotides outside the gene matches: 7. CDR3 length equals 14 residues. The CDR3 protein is CASGGLAGVGEQYF. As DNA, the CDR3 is TGTGCCAGCGGAGGACTAGCGGGAGTGGGCGAGCAGTACTTC.

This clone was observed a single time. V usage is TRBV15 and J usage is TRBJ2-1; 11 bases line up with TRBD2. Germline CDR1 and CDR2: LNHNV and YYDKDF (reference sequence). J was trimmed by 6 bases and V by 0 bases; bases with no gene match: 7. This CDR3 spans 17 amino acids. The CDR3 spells CATSRDSLLAGVNEQFF. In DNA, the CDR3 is TGTGCCACCAGCAGAGATTCGTTACTAGCGGGAGTCAATGAGCAGTTCTTC.

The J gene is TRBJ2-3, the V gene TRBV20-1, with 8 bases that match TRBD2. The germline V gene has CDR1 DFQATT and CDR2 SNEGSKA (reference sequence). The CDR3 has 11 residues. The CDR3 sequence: CRLTNGGAQYF. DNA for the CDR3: TGCCGACTGACGAACGGGGGGGCGCAGTATTTT.

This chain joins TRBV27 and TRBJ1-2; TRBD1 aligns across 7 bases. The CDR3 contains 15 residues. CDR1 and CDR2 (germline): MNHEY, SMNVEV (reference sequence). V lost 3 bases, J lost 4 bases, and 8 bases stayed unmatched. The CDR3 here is CASSFIKTGIYGYTF. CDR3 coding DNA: TGTGCCAGCAGTTTCATCAAGACAGGGATCTATGGCTACACCTTC.

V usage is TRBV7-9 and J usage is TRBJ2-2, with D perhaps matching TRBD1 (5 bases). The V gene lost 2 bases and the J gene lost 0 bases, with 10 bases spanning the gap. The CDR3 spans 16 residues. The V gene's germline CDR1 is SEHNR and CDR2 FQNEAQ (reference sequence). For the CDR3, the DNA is TGTGCCAGCAGCTTATGGCAGGGTACGAACACCGGGGAGCTGTTTTTT. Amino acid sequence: CASSLWQGTNTGELFF.

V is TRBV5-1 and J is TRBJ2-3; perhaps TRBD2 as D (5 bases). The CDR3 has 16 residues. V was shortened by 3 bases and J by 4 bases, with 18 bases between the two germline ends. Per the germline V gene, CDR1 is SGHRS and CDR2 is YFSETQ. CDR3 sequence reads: CASSWTGTLSADTQYF. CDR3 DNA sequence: TGCGCCAGCAGCTGGACGGGAACCCTTTCAGCAGATACGCAGTATTTT.

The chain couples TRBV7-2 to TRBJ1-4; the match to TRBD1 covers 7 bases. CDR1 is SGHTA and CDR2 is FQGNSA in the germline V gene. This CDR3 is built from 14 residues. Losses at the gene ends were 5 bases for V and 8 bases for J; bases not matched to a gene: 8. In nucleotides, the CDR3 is TGTGCCAGCAGCCAGGGACAGCCGTTGGAAAAACTGTTTTTT. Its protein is CASSQGQPLEKLFF.

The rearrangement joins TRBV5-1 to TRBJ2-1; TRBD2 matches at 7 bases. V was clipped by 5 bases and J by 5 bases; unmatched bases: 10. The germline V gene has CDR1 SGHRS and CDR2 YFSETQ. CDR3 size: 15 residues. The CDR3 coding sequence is TGCGCCAGCAGGGTTGGCGGGAGTAGTAACAATGAGCAGTTCTTC. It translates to CASRVGGSSNNEQFF.

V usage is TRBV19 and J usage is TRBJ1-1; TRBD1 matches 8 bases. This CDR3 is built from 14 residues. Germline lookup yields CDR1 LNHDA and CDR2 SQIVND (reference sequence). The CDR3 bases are TGTGTCACACAAGGCGCAGGGGGCCGGACTGAAGCTTTCTTT. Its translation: CVTQGAGGRTEAFF.

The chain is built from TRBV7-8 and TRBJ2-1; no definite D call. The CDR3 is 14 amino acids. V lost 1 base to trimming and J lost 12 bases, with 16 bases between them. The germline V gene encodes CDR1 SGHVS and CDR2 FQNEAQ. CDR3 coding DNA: TGTGCCAGCAGCTTAGGTCAGGTTAGGTTGGCGCAGTTCTTC. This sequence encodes CASSLGQVRLAQFF.